These 10 T cell receptor beta chains were all obtained from the same sample, sequenced in a study of T cells in localized non-small cell lung cancer. The repertoire was sequenced with immunoSEQ multiplex PCR; TCRdb's copy has only in-frame clones and lacks some. Of 30,000 to 40,000 clones in the sample, roughly 78% are singletons; the top ten hold roughly 33%. The sequencing used peripheral blood, collected before any cancer treatment. The receptors were gathered from a male donor aged 60 or over with stage II squamous cell lung carcinoma.

The J gene is TRBJ1-2, the V gene TRBV7-3; D is uncertain. This CDR3 is built from 13 residues. Germline CDR1 is SGHTA and CDR2 is FQGTGA. Deletions cut 2 bases from V and 7 bases from J, with 11 bases between. CDR3 in amino acids: CASSLGRGSGYTF. The CDR3 nucleotides are TGTGCCAGCAGCTTAGGGCGAGGGAGTGGCTACACCTTC.

V gene TRBV6-6 combines with J gene TRBJ1-5, with D possibly TRBD1 on 5 matching bases. The CDR3 sequence is 15 residues long. Germline lookup yields CDR1 MNHNY and CDR2 SVGAGI (reference sequence). Trimming took 6 bases from V and 5 from J, leaving 17 bases between them. CDR3 nucleotide sequence: TGTGCCAGCAGGGGACGTCTGGGAAGGGATCAGCCCCAGCATTTT. Translating gives CASRGRLGRDQPQHF.

This clone was observed at least ten times. The V call is TRBV10-2, the J call TRBJ2-6; no definite D call. CDR3 size: 15 residues. In germline, CDR1 is WSHSY, CDR2 SAAADI. V was trimmed by 5 bases and J by 0 bases, leaving 8 bases between them. In nucleotides, the CDR3 is TGCGCCAGCAGTTACAGTGGCTCTGGGGCCAACGTCCTGACTTTC. Protein sequence: CASSYSGSGANVLTF.

V and J are TRBV5-6 and TRBJ2-3; the D gene could be TRBD1 or TRBD2 (5 bases each). The CDR3 sequence is 18 residues long. Germline CDR1 and CDR2: SGHDT and YYEEEE. With 0 bases removed from V and 3 bases from J, the gap between germline ends came to 20 bases. The CDR3 nucleotides read TGTGCCAGCAGCTTGGAGTCTAGAGGGCAGGGCTTTACAGATACGCAGTATTTT. It specifies CASSLESRGQGFTDTQYF. The variable domain in full, with the rest retrieved from reference TRBV5-6 and TRBJ2-3, is DAGVTQSPTHLIKTRGQQVTLRCSPKSGHDTVSWYQQALGQGPQFIFQYYEEEERQRGNFPDRFSGHQFPNYSSELNVNALLLGDSALYLCASSLESRGQGFTDTQYFGPGTRLTVL.

The V and J genes are TRBV2 and TRBJ1-6; 10 bases agree with TRBD1. Germline CDR1 reads SNHLY; CDR2 reads FYNNEI. The junction had 4 bases not matched to a gene; V was cut back by 7 bases and J by 4 bases. This CDR3 spans 15 amino acids. The CDR3 DNA follows: TGTGCCAGCACTGGGACAGGGGCTTATAATTCACCCCTCCACTTT. Encoded protein: CASTGTGAYNSPLHF.

This clone is a singleton in its sample. The CDR3 here is CASSSDRVRSGNTIYF. The CDR3 DNA reads as TGTGCCAGCAGCTCCGACCGGGTTAGGTCTGGAAACACCATATATTTT. V and J are TRBV5-4 and TRBJ1-3; D remains unclear. The CDR3 has 16 amino acids. Between the trimmed V and J ends, which lost 3 bases and 1 base, there was a span of 14 bases. The V gene's germline CDR1 is SGHNT and CDR2 YYREEE (reference sequence).

The table lists this clone with a few counts. J is TRBJ1-1 and V is TRBV9; D remains unclear. V lost 4 bases and J lost 1, with 11 bases in between. The CDR3 is 14 residues long. Germline V lookup: CDR1 SGDLS, CDR2 YYNGEE. The CDR3 nucleotides read TGTGCCAGCAGCCAGACGGGAAGGAACACTGAAGCTTTCTTT. This translates into CASSQTGRNTEAFF.

The genes are TRBV13 and TRBJ2-3, with D perhaps being TRBD1 or TRBD2 (6 bases each). Per the germline V gene, CDR1 is PRHDT and CDR2 is FYEKMQ (reference sequence). The CDR3 contains 14 residues. V lost 3 bases to trimming and J lost 6 bases, with 13 bases between them. CDR3 sequence (DNA): TGTGCCAGCAGCTTGAAGGGGGGCGGGGATACGCAGTATTTT. Translated, it gives CASSLKGGGDTQYF.

The chain recombines TRBV5-1 with TRBJ1-1, with TRBD1 identical over 7 bases. Looked up from germline, CDR1 is SGHRS and CDR2 is YFSETQ. V lost 2 bases to trimming and J lost 1 base; unmatched junction nucleotides: 11. The CDR3 is 17 residues long. The CDR3: CASSFGRGGDKNTEAFF. CDR3 DNA: TGCGCCAGCAGCTTTGGAAGAGGGGGCGATAAGAACACTGAAGCTTTCTTT.

The genes are TRBV30 and TRBJ2-5; D unresolved. Germline CDR1 reads GTSNPN; CDR2 reads SVGIG (reference sequence). The CDR3 is 14 amino acids. Trimming stripped 0 bases from V and 2 bases from J, with 10 bases between. CDR3 residues: CAWSVEELQETQYF. DNA for the CDR3: TGTGCCTGGAGTGTAGAAGAATTACAAGAGACCCAGTACTTC. The whole variable domain, remainder taken from reference TRBV30 and TRBJ2-5, is SQTIHQWPATLVQPVGSPLSLECTVEGTSNPNLYWYRQAAGRGLQLLFYSVGIGQISSEVPQNLSASRPQDRQFILSSKKLLLSDSGFYLCAWSVEELQETQYFGPGTRLLVL.